This entry lists 7 T cell receptor beta chains sequenced from one sample in a study of CD8+CD57+ T cells in acquired aplastic anemia (dated by TCRdb to 2016 to 2018). Data came from an Illumina HiSeq 2000. Genomic DNA was used as template for profiling of TCR beta VDJ combinations and CDR3 sequences. TCRdb cleaned the public reads at Q25 with fastp, built clones with MiXCR and kept in-frame beta chains. Entries are consolidated by CDR3 protein sequence, retaining the most common genes and DNA. The sample profile shows around 140,000 distinct CDR3 sequences; 35% to 50% of them were found once. Together, the top ten hold less than 8.5% of the sample. The source material was sorted CD4+, CD8+, or CD8+CD57+ T cells (not recorded which) from PBMCs. The receptors here all came from a human donor in good health, serving as a control.

This clonotype was detected a few times. The chain is built from TRBV6-2 or TRBV6-3 and TRBJ1-6, with D unresolved. V was pared by 4 bases and J by 10 bases, with 17 bases between. The germline V gene has CDR1 MNHEY and CDR2 SVGEGT. The CDR3 length is 15 residues. In DNA, the CDR3 is TGTGCCAGCAGTTTAATACAAGCGGCTAGATCACCCCTCCACTTT. Protein: CASSLIQAARSPLHF.

This clonotype has at least ten counts. The chain links TRBV4-1 to TRBJ1-3, with D maybe TRBD1 (5 bases). Per the germline V gene, CDR1 is MGHRA and CDR2 is YSYEKL. This CDR3 comprises 14 residues. V lost 3 bases, J lost 7 bases, and 13 bases lay in between. The CDR3 sequence: CASSQGGKLNTIYF. The CDR3 DNA sequence: TGCGCCAGCAGCCAGGGGGGGAAACTGAACACCATATATTTT.

This clonotype has only a few counts. The chain joins TRBV3-1 to TRBJ1-1; TRBD1 aligns across 7 bases. The V and J ends lost 3 bases and 4 bases, in that order; junction bases with no gene match: 8. This CDR3 is built from 15 residues. Germline V gives CDR1 LGHDT, CDR2 YNNKEL (reference sequence). The CDR3 spells CASSHTQGFGTEAFF. The DNA for the CDR3 is TGTGCCAGCAGCCACACACAGGGGTTTGGCACTGAAGCTTTCTTT.

This clonotype was counted many times. This chain links TRBV19 with TRBJ1-4; D may be TRBD1 (5 bases). The CDR3 covers 16 residues. The V gene's germline CDR1 is LNHDA and CDR2 SQIVND (reference sequence). V was pared by 3 bases and J by 8 bases, with 19 bases between. Here the CDR3 DNA reads TGTGCCAGTAGTATTGGCCGCTCCAGGGTGGGAGAAAAACTGTTTTTT. Its protein is CASSIGRSRVGEKLFF.

A word on this clonotype: This could be a read error, since a much larger clone is one nucleotide away. Here the CDR3 omits its conserved ending phenylalanine or tryptophan, so a read error is the likely source. V is TRBV5-6 and J is TRBJ2-3; 7 bases fit TRBD2. V gave up 4 bases and J gave up 9 bases; unmatched junction bases: 14. CDR1 SGHDT and CDR2 YYEEEE come from the germline V gene. The CDR3 totals 15 residues. Written as DNA, the CDR3 is TGTGCCAGCAGCACGTTCGAGCTAGCGGTAACAACGCAGTATCTT. This codes for CASSTFELAVTTQYL.

This clonotype occurred many times. The chain uses TRBV9 and TRBJ2-7; TRBD1 matches at 7 bases. The V gene end was trimmed by 0 bases and the J gene end by 0 bases; junction bases not matched to a gene: 3. The V gene's germline CDR1 is SGDLS and CDR2 YYNGEE. CDR3 size: 15 residues. CDR3 region: CASSVAWDSSYEQYF. The DNA for the CDR3 is TGTGCCAGCAGCGTAGCTTGGGACAGCTCCTACGAGCAGTACTTC.

This clonotype was picked up many times. V is TRBV7-9 and J is TRBJ2-5, with D tentatively TRBD1 (5 bases). This CDR3 is built from 14 residues. V dropped 4 bases and J dropped 4 bases, with 13 bases sitting between them. In germline, CDR1 is SEHNR, CDR2 FQNEAQ (reference sequence). In DNA form, the CDR3 reads TGTGCCAGCAGCTGGGGCCGGGCAGGAGAGACCCAGTACTTC. This gives the protein CASSWGRAGETQYF.